This T cell receptor (beta chain) originates from a study of blood T cell repertoires in COVID-19. Study-level background: Researchers got acute and convalescent COVID-19 samples from the United States, Italy and Spain. PBMCs, B-cell-depleted T cells, or T cells were the source of the cDNA or gDNA that made up the material.

Authors' methods: Using reference gene primer amplification, nucleated cell counts were estimated. Sequenced by immunoSEQ multiplex PCR; TCRdb stores in-frame clones only, minus some. V, J and clone size reflect that table, while D and trimming were determined from the DNA. The top ten hold more than 4% of the sample, which has under 500,000 clones, more than 85% seen once. Germline CDR1 LGHNA, CDR2 YNFKEQ. V was trimmed by 0 bases and J by 5 bases, leaving 7 bases between them. This CDR3 contains 13 residues. This clone was counted a few times. The rearrangement uses TRBV4-2 and TRBJ1-1; possibly TRBD1 for D (5 bases). The TCR originated in a young woman with acute or convalescent COVID-19. What was sequenced was peripheral blood. The CDR3 here is CASSQDRETEAFF. The CDR3 DNA reads as TGTGCCAGCAGCCAAGACAGGGAAACTGAAGCTTTCTTT.